The 11 T cell receptor beta chains in this list originate from one sample, sequenced in a study of T-cell reconstitution after alpha-beta-depleted transplantation in children. The library targeted TCRbeta and was prepared with unique molecular identifiers. MiXCR, applied by TCRdb to the PCR reads, yields one record per CDR3 protein. This table has around 960,000 distinct CDR3 sequences, about 29% appearing once. Source: PBMCs, mostly from graft donor cells, taken 360 days after TCRalphabeta/CD19-depleted stem cell transplant. These receptors all come from a boy younger than two who had a stem cell transplant for SCID, so the T cells may come from the graft donor.

This clonotype has a handful of counts. The chain joins TRBV12-3 or TRBV12-4 to TRBJ2-5; D is ambiguous. V lost 7 bases and J lost 5, with 14 bases in between. The CDR3 has 13 amino acids. The CDR3 nucleotides are TGTGCCAGCACCCGAACTGGTGTGGAGACCCAGTACTTC. Its protein is CASTRTGVETQYF.

Only a few counts were recorded for this clonotype. The chain uses TRBV20-1 and TRBJ1-6; 10 bases are a match to TRBD1. CDR3 length equals 19 residues. The germline CDR1 and CDR2 sequences are DFQATT and SNEGSKA (reference sequence). V shed 5 bases and J 10 bases; nucleotides not matched to a gene: 23. The chain's CDR3 is CSAPKSPGQGGIGGSPLHF. For the CDR3, the DNA is TGCAGTGCTCCTAAATCCCCAGGACAGGGGGGGATTGGTGGATCACCCCTCCACTTT.

This clonotype was seen repeatedly, ten times or more. The V gene is TRBV7-2, the J gene TRBJ2-1; D gene unclear. Germline V gives CDR1 SGHTA, CDR2 FQGNSA. V was cut by 2 bases and J by 7 bases, with 9 bases left in between. The CDR3 runs to 13 residues. The CDR3 bases are TGTGCCAGCAGCTTAATAGGCAAAAATGAGCAGTTCTTC. Amino acids: CASSLIGKNEQFF.

This chain connects TRBV12-3 or TRBV12-4 to TRBJ2-7, with TRBD1 identical over 7 bases. The CDR3 spans 13 residues. The V gene end was trimmed by 8 bases and the J gene end by 12 bases; junction bases not matched to a gene: 16. For the CDR3, the DNA is TGTGCCAGCGGTGACGCTTCAGGGGGTGAAAGGTACTTC. Its translation: CASGDASGGERYF.

The chain is built from TRBV25-1 and TRBJ2-3; D uncertain. The germline gives CDR1 MGHDK, CDR2 SYGVNS. Trimming took off 2 bases at V and 0 bases at J, with 9 bases between the two ends. The CDR3 loop spans 15 amino acids. The CDR3 protein is CASSEHRFSTDTQYF. CDR3 bases: TGTGCCAGCAGTGAACACAGATTTAGCACAGATACGCAGTATTTT.

The sample holds a few counts of this clonotype. This sequence joins TRBV9 and TRBJ2-5; 8 bases agree with TRBD2. Germline trimming cut 0 bases from V and 1 base from J; bases unmatched to any gene: 5. Germline V gives CDR1 SGDLS, CDR2 YYNGEE. The CDR3 sequence is 16 residues long. CDR3 in amino acids: CASSVGTSGAQETQYF. The CDR3 DNA is TGTGCCAGCAGCGTAGGAACTAGCGGAGCCCAAGAGACCCAGTACTTC.

This clonotype was recorded many times. The chain has TRBV5-1 and TRBJ2-2, with D tentatively TRBD1 (6 bases). The CDR3 contains 16 residues. The germline V gene has CDR1 SGHRS and CDR2 YFSETQ. V shed 0 bases and J shed 1 base, with 10 bases lying between them. The CDR3 DNA sequence: TGCGCCAGCAGCTTGGTTACAGGGCAGAACACCGGGGAGCTGTTTTTT. Translated, it gives CASSLVTGQNTGELFF.

This clonotype appeared a few times. The gene calls are TRBV7-8 and TRBJ1-1; weak D call: TRBD1 (5 bases). The V gene lost 5 bases and the J gene lost 6 bases, with 16 bases spanning the gap. The CDR3 sequence is 14 residues long. Per the germline V gene, CDR1 is SGHVS and CDR2 is FQNEAQ. CDR3 sequence: CASSPTGRGAEAFF. The DNA for the CDR3 is TGTGCCAGCAGCCCGACCGGAAGGGGCGCTGAAGCTTTCTTT.

The V and J genes are TRBV12-3 or TRBV12-4 and TRBJ2-1, with a possible D match to TRBD2 (7 bases). The V end lost 5 bases, the J end lost 2 bases, and 16 bases lay between the germline ends. The CDR3 totals 16 residues. CDR3 DNA sequence: TGTGCCAGCAGTCCGGGGGGCCTTACCGCCTACAATGAGCAGTTCTTC. This sequence encodes CASSPGGLTAYNEQFF.

This clonotype was counted only a few times. The CDR3: CASSFRLLPDTQYF. The CDR3 DNA sequence: TGTGCCAGCAGTTTTCGGCTTCTACCAGATACGCAGTATTTT. This chain connects TRBV28 to TRBJ2-3; D uncertain. Per germline, CDR1 MDHEN and CDR2 SYDVKM. V was clipped by 3 bases and J by 4 bases, with 11 bases between them. CDR3 length equals 14 residues.

This clonotype was counted between two and nine times. The V call is TRBV7-9, the J call TRBJ2-7, with D uncertain. Trimming cost V 1 base and J 6 bases, with 16 bases left between them. Per the germline V gene, CDR1 is SEHNR and CDR2 is FQNEAQ (reference sequence). The CDR3 consists of 15 residues. The CDR3: CASSLVGGKVSEQYF. The DNA of the CDR3 is TGTGCCAGCAGCTTAGTAGGCGGAAAGGTGTCCGAGCAGTACTTC.